This is a list of T cell receptor beta chains from one sample in a study of blood T cell repertoires in COVID-19. Profiling relied on immunoSEQ multiplex PCR, and the TCRdb table lists in-frame clones only, not all of them. The repertoire holds roughly 65,000 clones, with 81% as singletons. Sequencing used peripheral blood. Source of these receptors: a man older than 75 with acute or convalescent COVID-19. CDR3s include the opening cysteine and the closing phenylalanine or tryptophan. A D gene is named only where the DNA matches it firmly. Clone size appears in some rows only: once, few, many, or a class for an expanded clone.

D: -
J: TRBJ1-3
V: TRBV5-8
size: -
length: 15
DNA: TGTGCCAGCAGCTTGGACGGGTTCTCTGGAAACACCATATATTTT
CDR3: CASSLDGFSGNTIYF

D: TRBD2
J: TRBJ2-2
V: TRBV5-1
size: -
length: 17
DNA: TGCGCCAGCAGCTCCGGGACTAGCGGGCCAGAGGGGCGGGAGCTGTTTTTT
CDR3: CASSSGTSGPEGRELFF

D: -
J: TRBJ1-5
V: TRBV6-1
size: -
length: 16
DNA: TGTGCCAGCAGTGATTTGGGGGCGAGGAGCAATCAGCCCCAGCATTTT
CDR3: CASSDLGARSNQPQHF

D: -
J: TRBJ1-3
V: TRBV4-1
size: many
length: 15
DNA: TGCGCCAGCAGCGCGCTGGGGCTATCTGGAAACACCATATATTTT
CDR3: CASSALGLSGNTIYF

D: TRBD1
J: TRBJ1-4
V: TRBV5-5
size: -
length: 13
DNA: TGTGCCAGCACTGGGACAGCCAAGGAAAAACTGTTTTTT
CDR3: CASTGTAKEKLFF

D: TRBD1
J: TRBJ2-1
V: TRBV15
size: -
length: 16
DNA: TGTGCCACCAGCAAGAGACAGGGGTACCATAGTCTTGAGCAGTTCTTC
CDR3: CATSKRQGYHSLEQFF

D: TRBD2
J: TRBJ2-4
V: TRBV6-5
size: few
length: 13
DNA: TGTGCCAGCAGCGCTAGCGGAAAAAACATTCAGTACTTC
CDR3: CASSASGKNIQYF

D: -
J: TRBJ1-1
V: TRBV5-1
size: -
length: 16
DNA: TGCGCCAGCAGCTTGGCCAGGAACCTCCTGAACACTGAAGCTTTCTTT
CDR3: CASSLARNLLNTEAFF

D: TRBD2
J: TRBJ2-3
V: TRBV29-1
size: -
length: 15
DNA: TGCAGCGTCCGACCCCTAGCGGGAGGCTCAGATACGCAGTATTTT
CDR3: CSVRPLAGGSDTQYF

D: TRBD1
J: TRBJ2-7
V: TRBV18
size: -
length: 15
DNA: TGTGCCAGCTCACTAGGGACAGGGGTCACCTACGAGCAGTACTTC
CDR3: CASSLGTGVTYEQYF

D: TRBD2
J: TRBJ2-7
V: TRBV18
size: -
length: 15
DNA: TGTGCCAGCTCTAGACTAGCGGGGACCCCCTACGAGCAGTACTTC
CDR3: CASSRLAGTPYEQYF

D: -
J: TRBJ2-1
V: TRBV10-2
size: -
length: 12
DNA: TGCGCCAGCAGCCCCCTTCGGGATGAGCAGTTCTTC
CDR3: CASSPLRDEQFF

D: TRBD1
J: TRBJ1-5
V: TRBV6-2/TRBV6-3
size: -
length: 17
DNA: TGTGCCAGCAGCCCCGACAGGGGAGAGCGTGGCAATCAGCCCCAGCATTTT
CDR3: CASSPDRGERGNQPQHF

D: -
J: TRBJ1-5
V: TRBV6-2/TRBV6-3
size: few
length: 17
DNA: TGTGCCAGCAGTTATTGGCCCTTGGCAGGCGGGAATCAGCCCCAGCATTTT
CDR3: CASSYWPLAGGNQPQHF

D: TRBD1
J: TRBJ2-3
V: TRBV7-8
size: -
length: 16
DNA: TGTGCCAGCAGCATAACCGGGACAGGCAGCACAGATACGCAGTATTTT
CDR3: CASSITGTGSTDTQYF

D: -
J: TRBJ1-1
V: TRBV29-1
size: -
length: 13
DNA: TGCAGCGTTTCGCTCGGGGGGGACACTGAAGCTTTCTTT
CDR3: CSVSLGGDTEAFF

D: -
J: TRBJ2-2
V: TRBV9
size: -
length: 13
DNA: TGTGCCAGCAGCTTAGGGGGGCCCGGGGAGCTGTTTTTT
CDR3: CASSLGGPGELFF

D: -
J: TRBJ2-3
V: TRBV11-2
size: -
length: 14
DNA: TGTGCCAGCAGCCCGGGAGTTAGCACAGATACGCAGTATTTT
CDR3: CASSPGVSTDTQYF

D: -
J: TRBJ1-6
V: TRBV5-1
size: -
length: 17
DNA: TGCGCCAGCAGCCTGACGGGGGGGACCTCCTATAATTCACCCCTCCACTTT
CDR3: CASSLTGGTSYNSPLHF

D: -
J: TRBJ2-7
V: TRBV19
size: -
length: 13
DNA: TGTGCCAGTAGTTTCCCCAGGGCCTACGAGCAGTACTTC
CDR3: CASSFPRAYEQYF

D: TRBD2
J: TRBJ2-3
V: TRBV4-3
size: -
length: 16
DNA: TGCGCCAGCAGCCAGGACGGGGGGGATAAGGCAGATACGCAGTATTTT
CDR3: CASSQDGGDKADTQYF

D: TRBD1
J: TRBJ1-1
V: TRBV18
size: -
length: 15
DNA: TGTGCCAGCTCACCCCTGACAGGGGGAAACACTGAAGCTTTCTTT
CDR3: CASSPLTGGNTEAFF

D: -
J: TRBJ1-6
V: TRBV20-1
size: once
length: 11
DNA: TGCAGTGCTAGAGAGAGGGGGACGGGACACTTT
CDR3: CSARERGTGHF

D: -
J: TRBJ1-1
V: TRBV7-9
size: -
length: 12
DNA: TGTGCCAGCAGTTACGGGGGGGCTACACACTTCTTT
CDR3: CASSYGGATHFF

D: -
J: TRBJ1-1
V: TRBV9
size: -
length: 14
DNA: TGTGCCTGTACGCCGACAGACCTGGGCACTGAAGCTTTCTTT
CDR3: CACTPTDLGTEAFF

D: -
J: TRBJ2-7
V: TRBV28
size: -
length: 14
DNA: TGTGCCAGCAGACGTGGAGGGACTGTCTACGAGCAGTACTTC
CDR3: CASRRGGTVYEQYF

D: TRBD1
J: TRBJ2-7
V: TRBV27
size: -
length: 12
DNA: TGTGCCAGCAGGACAGGGGTCTACGAGCAGTACTTC
CDR3: CASRTGVYEQYF

D: TRBD1
J: TRBJ2-5
V: TRBV7-6
size: -
length: 14
DNA: TGTGCCAGCAGCTTTTCCGGGACAGGAGAGACCCAGTACTTC
CDR3: CASSFSGTGETQYF

D: -
J: TRBJ2-4
V: TRBV27
size: few
length: 14
DNA: TGTGCCAGCAGTTTAGCCAGGGCCAAAAACATTCAGTACTTC
CDR3: CASSLARAKNIQYF

D: TRBD2
J: TRBJ2-3
V: TRBV2
size: -
length: 14
DNA: TGTGCCAGTGGGGCTAGCGGGAGCACAGATACGCAGTATTTT
CDR3: CASGASGSTDTQYF

D: TRBD1
J: TRBJ2-7
V: TRBV28
size: -
length: 14
DNA: TGTGCCAGCAGTTTACCCGGGACAGCCTACGAGCAGTACTTC
CDR3: CASSLPGTAYEQYF

D: TRBD1
J: TRBJ1-2
V: TRBV14
size: few
length: 16
DNA: TGTGCCAGCAGCCAAGAACGAGGACAGGGCGCTATGAACTACACCTTC
CDR3: CASSQERGQGAMNYTF

D: TRBD1
J: TRBJ1-3
V: TRBV7-2
size: few
length: 14
DNA: TGTGCCAGCAGCTTAGGACAGGGCGAAAACACCATATATTTT
CDR3: CASSLGQGENTIYF

D: -
J: TRBJ1-1
V: TRBV4-3
size: -
length: 14
DNA: TGCGCCAGCAGCCAAGCCCTCCGAGGCACTGAAGCTTTCTTT
CDR3: CASSQALRGTEAFF

D: -
J: TRBJ2-7
V: TRBV9
size: -
length: 14
DNA: TGTGCCAGCAGCGAGGCAGGGGCCTCGTACGAGCAGTACTTC
CDR3: CASSEAGASYEQYF

D: -
J: TRBJ1-5
V: TRBV4-1
size: -
length: 15
DNA: TGCGCCAGGATGGGGCAGGCAGGACCCTCTCAGCCCCAGCATTTT
CDR3: CARMGQAGPSQPQHF

D: -
J: TRBJ1-2
V: TRBV19
size: -
length: 13
DNA: TGTGCCAGTAGTATGCGGGAGGGGACTGGCTACACCTTC
CDR3: CASSMREGTGYTF

D: TRBD1
J: TRBJ2-1
V: TRBV30
size: -
length: 13
DNA: TGTGCCTGGACGGGACAGCCTAGCAATGAGCAGTTCTTC
CDR3: CAWTGQPSNEQFF

D: -
J: TRBJ1-2
V: TRBV7-9
size: few
length: 15
DNA: TGTGCCAGCAGCGTACAGGGTCCAGCTAACTATGGCTACACCTTC
CDR3: CASSVQGPANYGYTF

D: TRBD1
J: TRBJ1-1
V: TRBV19
size: -
length: 15
DNA: TGTGCCAGTAGTTCAACGGGACAGGGAAGTACTGAAGCTTTCTTT
CDR3: CASSSTGQGSTEAFF

D: TRBD1
J: TRBJ1-2
V: TRBV10-3
size: few
length: 16
DNA: TGTGCCATCAGCAAGCCGGGACAGGGGTCCAACTATGGCTACACCTTC
CDR3: CAISKPGQGSNYGYTF

D: -
J: TRBJ2-3
V: TRBV27
size: -
length: 14
DNA: TGTGCCAGCAGTTTAGGTGGGGGAGGAGATACGCAGTATTTT
CDR3: CASSLGGGGDTQYF

D: -
J: TRBJ2-5
V: TRBV5-8
size: -
length: 12
DNA: TGTGCCAGCAGCGGCGAGGCAGAGACCCAGTACTTC
CDR3: CASSGEAETQYF

D: -
J: TRBJ2-1
V: TRBV5-1
size: -
length: 15
DNA: TGCGCCAGCAGCCCGGAGCGGGTGCCCTACAATGAGCAGTTCTTC
CDR3: CASSPERVPYNEQFF

D: -
J: TRBJ2-1
V: TRBV4-3
size: once
length: 16
DNA: TGCGCCAGCAGCCAAGGGACTTCCCCAGCCTACAATGAGCAGTTCTTC
CDR3: CASSQGTSPAYNEQFF

D: -
J: TRBJ1-6
V: TRBV7-2
size: once
length: 15
DNA: TGTGCCAGCAGCTTAGACAGGGCTAATAATTCACCCCTCCACTTT
CDR3: CASSLDRANNSPLHF

D: -
J: TRBJ2-5
V: TRBV7-2
size: -
length: 15
DNA: TGTGCCAGCAGCTTAGGGGGGGGGCGTCGGGAGACCCAGTACTTC
CDR3: CASSLGGGRRETQYF

D: -
J: TRBJ1-4
V: TRBV19
size: -
length: 14
DNA: TGTGCCAGTAGTATCAGGGTAATGCAGGAAAAACTGTTTTTT
CDR3: CASSIRVMQEKLFF

D: -
J: TRBJ2-5
V: TRBV28
size: once
length: 14
DNA: TGTGCCAGCAGTTTGAGCAGGGCCCAAGAGACCCAGTACTTC
CDR3: CASSLSRAQETQYF

D: -
J: TRBJ2-5
V: TRBV18
size: -
length: 14
DNA: TGTGCCAGCTCACCGGGTAGCCGGGGAGAGACCCAGTACTTC
CDR3: CASSPGSRGETQYF

D: TRBD1
J: TRBJ2-3
V: TRBV30
size: -
length: 11
DNA: TGTGCCTGGGGGGACAGGGCCGCCAGTAATTTT
CDR3: CAWGDRAASNF

D: TRBD1
J: TRBJ1-6
V: TRBV19
size: -
length: 14
DNA: TGTGCCAGTAGAGCGTCCCAGGGGGCATCACCCCTCCACTTT
CDR3: CASRASQGASPLHF

D: -
J: TRBJ1-5
V: TRBV4-1
size: once
length: 16
DNA: TGCGCCAGCAGCCTCACCTGGGCCAGGGGCCCTCAGCCCCAGCATTTT
CDR3: CASSLTWARGPQPQHF

D: TRBD1
J: TRBJ1-1
V: TRBV18
size: -
length: 16
DNA: TGTGCCAGCTCACCGAGGGACAGGGGCAGGCAGACTGAAGCTTTCTTT
CDR3: CASSPRDRGRQTEAFF

D: -
J: TRBJ2-5
V: TRBV5-6
size: once
length: 14
DNA: TGTGCCAGCAGCTTACCAGGAGGAGGAGAGACCCAATACTTC
CDR3: CASSLPGGGETQYF

D: -
J: TRBJ1-1
V: TRBV5-1
size: -
length: 14
DNA: TGCGCCAGCAGCTCTTCACTGAGGAACACTGAAGCTTTCTTT
CDR3: CASSSSLRNTEAFF

D: TRBD2
J: TRBJ2-3
V: TRBV6-1
size: -
length: 16
DNA: TGTGCCAGCAGTGAAGGACGACTAGCGGGGACAGATACGCAGTATTTT
CDR3: CASSEGRLAGTDTQYF